Below are 25 T cell receptor beta chains sequenced from a single sample in a study of cytomegalovirus exposure and HLA in healthy donors. It was with 60 Vbeta and 13 Jbeta primers that the PCR ran. Sequencing used immunoSEQ multiplex PCR; TCRdb keeps in-frame clones, though not all of them. This sample's clone table lists about 64,000 clones. Sequencing was performed on PBMCs. The receptors stem from a woman aged 18-29 years in good health and CMV-seronegative.

DNA of the CDR3: TGTGCCAGCAGCTTTGATGAGTACAGGGGCGCCTACGAGCAGTACTTC. It specifies CASSFDEYRGAYEQYF. The V gene is TRBV7-9, the J gene TRBJ2-7, with 7 bases matching TRBD1. After removal of 3 bases from V and 2 bases from J, the junction contained 10 bases not matched to a gene. Looked up from germline, CDR1 is SEHNR and CDR2 is FQNEAQ (reference sequence). The CDR3 has 16 amino acids.

CDR3 nucleotide sequence: TGCGCCAGCAGACGTGGCAGGACAGATACGCAGTATTTT. Translating gives CASRRGRTDTQYF. The rearrangement joins TRBV5-1 to TRBJ2-3; unclear D gene. The ends were cut back, 5 bases at V and 3 bases at J, with 10 bases in the middle. The germline V gene has CDR1 SGHRS and CDR2 YFSETQ. This CDR3 comprises 13 residues.

This chain's CDR3 is CASSLDRGNEQFF. In DNA, the CDR3 is TGTGCCAGCAGTTTAGACAGGGGGAATGAGCAGTTCTTC. The chain links TRBV28 to TRBJ2-1, with 9 nucleotides matching TRBD1. Germline CDR1 and CDR2: MDHEN and SYDVKM. CDR3 size: 13 residues. Germline trimming cut 2 bases from V and 7 bases from J; bases unmatched to any gene: 0.

The V and J genes are TRBV4-1 and TRBJ2-5; D remains unclear. V lost 0 bases and J lost 6, with 8 bases in between. This CDR3 comprises 13 residues. The germline V gene encodes CDR1 MGHRA and CDR2 YSYEKL. The CDR3 DNA reads TGCGCCAGCAGCCAAGAGGCTAGGAAGACCCAGTACTTC. Protein: CASSQEARKTQYF.

Points on this clone: Other DNA sequences in the same sample also yield this CDR3. This chain uses TRBV18 with TRBJ1-5; D unclear. Germline V gene lookup returns CDR1 KGHSH and CDR2 LQKENI. The CDR3 sequence is 13 residues long. V was clipped by 3 bases and J by 7 bases, with 10 bases between them. CDR3 loop: CASSPVSGQPQHF. The CDR3 DNA is TGTGCCAGCTCACCCGTCAGCGGACAGCCCCAGCATTTT.

This chain uses TRBV6-1 with TRBJ1-5; D might be TRBD1 (5 bases). Germline-derived CDR1 and CDR2 are MNHNS and SASEGT. With 2 bases removed from V and 5 bases from J, the gap between germline ends came to 13 bases. The CDR3 loop spans 15 amino acids. For the CDR3, the DNA is TGTGCCAGCAGTGAAAGGCGGGGGGGAGATCAGCCCCAGCATTTT. Translation: CASSERRGGDQPQHF.

J is TRBJ1-1 and V is TRBV30; D perhaps matches TRBD1 (5 bases). Germline loops: CDR1 GTSNPN, CDR2 SVGIG (reference sequence). V lost 4 bases and J lost 1, with 13 bases in between. The CDR3 sequence is 14 residues long. CDR3 coding DNA: TGTGCCTGGAAATCTTGGACACCGAACACTGAAGCTTTCTTT. Translating gives CAWKSWTPNTEAFF.

The genes are TRBV18 and TRBJ2-4; 11 bases are a match to TRBD1. Germline lookup yields CDR1 KGHSH and CDR2 LQKENI. With 4 bases clipped from V and 1 base from J, the junction kept 12 bases outside the gene matches. The CDR3 spans 19 residues. The CDR3 loop reads CASSLDRGRGSWAKNIQYF. CDR3 coding DNA: TGTGCCAGCTCACTGGACAGGGGGCGCGGGAGTTGGGCCAAAAACATTCAGTACTTC. The complete variable domain, with remaining parts taken from reference TRBV18 and TRBJ2-4, reads NAGVMQNPRHLVRRRGQEARLRCSPMKGHSHVYWYRQLPEEGLKFMVYLQKENIIDESGMPKERFSAEFPKEGPSILRIQQVVRGDSAAYFCASSLDRGRGSWAKNIQYFGAGTRLSVL.

The chain couples TRBV2 to TRBJ2-7; 13 nucleotides match TRBD2. V was pared by 3 bases and J by 4 bases, with 6 bases of the junction left unmatched. In germline, CDR1 is SNHLY, CDR2 FYNNEI. The CDR3 length is 16 residues. CDR3 sequence reads: CASSETSGGFWYEQYF. CDR3 DNA sequence: TGTGCCAGCAGTGAGACTAGCGGGGGGTTCTGGTACGAGCAGTACTTC.

The V gene is TRBV13, the J gene TRBJ2-7, with 8 bases lining up with TRBD2. CDR1 and CDR2 (germline): PRHDT, FYEKMQ (reference sequence). This CDR3 has 13 residues. Losses at the gene ends were 5 bases for V and 4 bases for J; bases not matched to a gene: 4. This CDR3 reads CASSARLAYEQYF. The CDR3 DNA reads TGTGCCAGCAGCGCCAGACTAGCGTACGAGCAGTACTTC.

The gene calls are TRBV6-5 and TRBJ1-1; the match to TRBD1 covers 7 bases. Trimming removed 7 bases from V and 2 bases from J; junction bases left unmatched: 10. Germline V lookup: CDR1 MNHEY, CDR2 SVGAGI. This CDR3 is 15 amino acids long. CDR3 nucleotide sequence: TGTGCCAGCATACTAACAGGGGAGAGTAACACTGAAGCTTTCTTT. This sequence encodes CASILTGESNTEAFF.

The chain is built from TRBV25-1 and TRBJ2-6; TRBD1 agrees at 10 bases. With 9 bases clipped from V and 0 bases from J, the junction kept 5 bases outside the gene matches. Per germline, CDR1 MGHDK and CDR2 SYGVNS. The CDR3 is made up of 16 amino acids. The DNA of the CDR3 is TGTGCCAGTGGGGACAGGGGCAACTCTGGGGCCAACGTCCTGACTTTC. This encodes CASGDRGNSGANVLTF.

CDR3 coding DNA: TGTGCCAGCAGTTACTCCGGGACAGGGGGCTACGAGCAGTACTTC. Its protein is CASSYSGTGGYEQYF. V usage is TRBV6-5 and J usage is TRBJ2-7; 11 bases align to TRBD1. The junction had 1 base not matched to a gene; V was cut back by 0 bases and J by 3 bases. The CDR3 length is 15 residues. Germline V lookup: CDR1 MNHEY, CDR2 SVGAGI.

The CDR3 nucleotides read TGCGCCAGCAGCTTGGCAGGGGATAACACCATATATTTT. Its translation is CASSLAGDNTIYF. The chain links TRBV5-1 to TRBJ1-3; D possibly corresponds to TRBD1 (6 bases). From germline, CDR1 is SGHRS and CDR2 YFSETQ. This CDR3 is built from 13 residues. With 0 bases removed from V and 7 bases from J, the gap between germline ends came to 8 bases.

The rearrangement links TRBV6-5 to TRBJ2-3, with D possibly matching TRBD2 (5 bases). Germline assignment: CDR1 MNHEY and CDR2 SVGAGI. V shed 0 bases and J shed 0 bases, with 10 bases lying between them. This CDR3 is 16 amino acids long. The CDR3 DNA sequence: TGTGCCAGCAGTTACTCGAAAGGACTCAGCACAGATACGCAGTATTTT. Protein product: CASSYSKGLSTDTQYF.

The chain links TRBV5-1 to TRBJ2-3; 13 bases are a match to TRBD2. The CDR3 has 16 residues. Germline assignment: CDR1 SGHRS and CDR2 YFSETQ. V lost 4 bases, J lost 5 bases, and 7 bases stayed unmatched. The CDR3 nucleotides are TGCGCCAGCAGCACCCGGACTAGCGGGAGAGTAGATACGCAGTATTTT. Its translation: CASSTRTSGRVDTQYF.

Here the CDR3 reads CASSEDRGQGYTF. The CDR3 coding sequence is TGTGCCAGCAGTGAAGACAGGGGGCAAGGCTACACCTTC. This rearrangement joins TRBV6-1 to TRBJ1-2; 9 bases align to TRBD1. Per the germline V gene, CDR1 is MNHNS and CDR2 is SASEGT. V was pared by 1 base and J by 8 bases, with 2 bases of the junction left unmatched. There are 13 residues in the CDR3.

The CDR3 loop is CASGDRGNTEAFF. DNA for the CDR3: TGTGCCAGCGGCGACAGGGGGAACACTGAAGCTTTCTTT. The chain couples TRBV6-5 to TRBJ1-1, with 8 bases lining up with TRBD1. CDR1 is MNHEY, CDR2 SVGAGI, per germline. With 8 bases clipped from V and 1 base from J, the junction kept 3 bases outside the gene matches. The CDR3 has 13 amino acids.

The CDR3 reads CASSTPSHSLTYEQYF. CDR3 coding DNA: TGTGCCAGCAGTACTCCGTCCCACTCCCTTACCTACGAGCAGTACTTC. This sequence joins TRBV25-1 and TRBJ2-5; D ambiguous. With the DNA end fitting TRBJ2-7 better, the J assignment may be wrong. This CDR3 comprises 16 residues. In germline, CDR1 is MGHDK, CDR2 SYGVNS.

The V call is TRBV6-1, the J call TRBJ1-3, with 8 bases fitting TRBD1. With 1 base clipped from V and 2 bases from J, the junction kept 1 base outside the gene matches. Germline V lookup: CDR1 MNHNS, CDR2 SASEGT. This CDR3 has 15 amino acids. CDR3 sequence: CASSEEQGAGNTIYF. The CDR3 bases are TGTGCCAGCAGTGAAGAACAGGGGGCTGGAAACACCATATATTTT.

The chain has TRBV28 and TRBJ1-1; perhaps TRBD1 as D (6 bases). CDR3 length equals 13 residues. CDR1 and CDR2 (germline): MDHEN, SYDVKM. V was pared by 8 bases and J by 6 bases, with 16 bases between. CDR3 sequence reads: CASGNRDMAEAFF. The CDR3 coding sequence is TGTGCCAGCGGGAACAGGGATATGGCTGAAGCTTTCTTT.

The chain employs TRBV6-1 and TRBJ2-3; TRBD2 matches 9 bases. Germline CDR1 is MNHNS and CDR2 is SASEGT. Unmatched junction bases numbered 0, after V lost 1 base and J lost 1 base. CDR3 length: 15 residues. CDR3 coding DNA: TGTGCCAGCAGTGAAGGGACTAGCGGCACAGATACGCAGTATTTT. Protein: CASSEGTSGTDTQYF.

As to this clone: The junction differs from germline at one of its ends, possibly a read error. Other DNA sequences in the same sample also yield this CDR3. This chain uses TRBV30 with TRBJ1-6; D uncertain. Germline V gives CDR1 GTSNPN, CDR2 SVGIG (reference sequence). The CDR3 spans 13 residues. CDR3 sequence reads: CAWTPHTVRPLHF. CDR3 in DNA: TGTGCCTGGACTCCCCATACAGTAAGACCCCTACACTTT.

The chain is built from TRBV11-2 and TRBJ2-1; possible D gene TRBD2, 6 bases. CDR3 length equals 13 residues. With 5 bases removed from V and 7 bases from J, the gap between germline ends came to 12 bases. The germline V gene encodes CDR1 SGHAT and CDR2 FQNNGV. The CDR3 DNA reads TGTGCCAGCAGCCTGGACTATGTGAATGAGCAGTTCTTC. As protein: CASSLDYVNEQFF.

This chain connects TRBV5-1 to TRBJ2-2; TRBD2 matches 10 bases. The junction had 5 bases not matched to a gene; V was cut back by 3 bases and J by 6 bases. The germline V gene encodes CDR1 SGHRS and CDR2 YFSETQ. This CDR3 is built from 15 residues. The CDR3 spells CASSSSGRVAGELFF. CDR3 DNA: TGCGCCAGCAGCTCCAGCGGGAGGGTGGCCGGGGAGCTGTTTTTT.